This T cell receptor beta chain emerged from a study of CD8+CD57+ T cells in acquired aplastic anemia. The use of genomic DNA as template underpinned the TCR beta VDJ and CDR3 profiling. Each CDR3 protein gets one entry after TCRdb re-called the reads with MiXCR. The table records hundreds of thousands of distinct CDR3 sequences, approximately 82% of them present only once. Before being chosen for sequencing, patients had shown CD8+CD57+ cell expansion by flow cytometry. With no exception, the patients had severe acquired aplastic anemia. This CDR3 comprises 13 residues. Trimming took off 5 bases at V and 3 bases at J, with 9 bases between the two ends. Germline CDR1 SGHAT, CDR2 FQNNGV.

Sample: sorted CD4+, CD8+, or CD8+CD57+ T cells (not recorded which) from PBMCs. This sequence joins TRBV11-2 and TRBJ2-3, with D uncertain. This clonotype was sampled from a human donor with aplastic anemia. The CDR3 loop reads CASSPQQTDTQYF. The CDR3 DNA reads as TGTGCCAGCAGCCCCCAACAGACAGATACGCAGTATTTT.